This section outlines one T cell receptor beta chain sequence together with its context. The data derive from a study of blood T cell repertoires in COVID-19. Study-level background: Researchers got acute and convalescent COVID-19 samples from the United States, Italy and Spain.

The CDR3 sequence is 13 residues long. With 4 bases removed from V and 8 bases from J, the gap between germline ends came to 9 bases. The germline CDR1 and CDR2 sequences are MRHNA and SNTAGT. Per the study methods: Using reference gene primer amplification, nucleated cell counts were estimated. Data came from immunoSEQ multiplex PCR; TCRdb stores just in-frame clones and leaves some out. Clone size and the V and J calls come from that table; the DNA yielded D and trimming. The sample lists nearly 300,000 clones, roughly 84% occurring once. Patients at the Seattle site were enrolled during active infection and followed longitudinally.

This chain uses TRBV6-4 with TRBJ1-6; the D is unclear. Input material: peripheral blood. This receptor was identified in a human donor with COVID-19, enrolled during active disease. The donor label of this sample is uncertain. The DNA for the CDR3 is TGTGCCAGCAGTGCCGAGAGCGATTCACCCCTCCACTTT. Protein: CASSAESDSPLHF.